What follows describes a single T cell receptor beta chain. No antigen is known for it. The data belong to a study of blood T cells in healthy people across ages. Background on the study: When template switching was applied, about one barcoded beta molecule was captured per two T cells. Broader study findings: The unknown donor CMV status may have confounded expanded clonotype changes. Significant beta diversity loss was already apparent by age around 36, declining roughly linearly.

A second about 7 to 11 cycle PCR used barcoded and J-beta primers. TCRdb used MiXCR to reprocess the 5' RACE reads, holding one entry per CDR3 protein. Of roughly 730,000 distinct CDR3 sequences in the sample, about 56% were seen once. Each of the donors had about 9.9 milliliters of peripheral blood drawn into EDTA-treated Vacutainer tubes. The CDR3 extends over 15 amino acids. The V end was cut by 3 bases, the J end by 11 bases, with 21 bases between. Germline loops: CDR1 KGHDR, CDR2 SFDVKD. This chain joins TRBV24-1 and TRBJ2-5, with D possibly TRBD1 on 5 matching bases. The source of this sequence is a man between 40 and 49 years old in good health. Specimen: blood. In nucleotides, the CDR3 is TGTGCCACCAGTGATGTCAGGGAACCCTACAATGAGCAGTACTTC. It codes for CATSDVREPYNEQYF.